The 9 T cell receptor beta chains below come from one sample, sequenced in a study of blood T cell repertoires in COVID-19. Only in-frame clones appear in the TCRdb table, and some are missing; sequencing was by immunoSEQ multiplex PCR. This table has under 300,000 clones, about 80% appearing once. Sequenced: PBMCs or T cells enriched from blood (not recorded which). All receptors come from a man in his forties who had recovered from COVID-19.

The V call is TRBV11-2, the J call TRBJ1-5; unclear D gene. The CDR3 length is 13 residues. CDR1 and CDR2 from the germline V gene are SGHAT and FQNNGV. Between the trimmed V and J ends, which lost 4 bases and 0 bases, there was a span of 4 bases. DNA for the CDR3: TGTGCCAGCAGCTCTTATAGCAATCAGCCCCAGCATTTT. It specifies CASSSYSNQPQHF.

The chain is built from TRBV27 and TRBJ2-7, with TRBD2 matching 10 bases. This CDR3 has 14 amino acids. V was pared by 5 bases and J by 2 bases, with 3 bases of the junction left unmatched. The germline V gene has CDR1 MNHEY and CDR2 SMNVEV (reference sequence). The chain's CDR3 is CASSQLAGTYEQYF. The CDR3 nucleotides are TGTGCCAGCAGTCAACTAGCGGGGACCTACGAGCAGTACTTC.

The chain combines TRBV7-2 with TRBJ2-2, with 14 bases matching TRBD2. The V gene's germline CDR1 is SGHTA and CDR2 FQGNSA. J was trimmed by 5 bases and V by 2 bases; bases with no gene match: 7. The CDR3 has 18 amino acids. The CDR3, as DNA: TGTGCCAGCAGCTTAATGGGACTAGCGGGGGCCTTGACCGGGGAGCTGTTTTTT. Residues: CASSLMGLAGALTGELFF.

The V and J genes are TRBV9 and TRBJ2-1, with 10 bases fitting TRBD1. CDR3 length: 15 residues. After removal of 1 base from V and 8 bases from J, the junction contained 6 bases not matched to a gene. Germline CDR1 and CDR2: SGDLS and YYNGEE. CDR3 nucleotide sequence: TGTGCCAGCAGCGTACCCGGGACAGGGGACCATGAGCAGTTCTTC. Translated: CASSVPGTGDHEQFF.

The chain combines TRBV5-1 with TRBJ2-2, with 9 bases fitting TRBD1. The germline gives CDR1 SGHRS, CDR2 YFSETQ. This CDR3 has 14 amino acids. V gave up 7 bases and J gave up 4 bases; unmatched junction bases: 5. The CDR3 sequence: CASYLQGATGELFF. The CDR3 bases are TGCGCCAGCTACCTACAGGGGGCCACCGGGGAGCTGTTTTTT.

The J gene is TRBJ2-3, the V gene TRBV7-2; the D gene is possibly TRBD1 (5 bases). V was shortened by 6 bases and J by 2 bases, with 12 bases between the two germline ends. Germline-derived CDR1 and CDR2 are SGHTA and FQGNSA. The CDR3 covers 14 residues. The CDR3 is CASSHDRFTDTQYF. The CDR3 DNA reads as TGTGCCAGCAGTCACGACAGATTCACAGATACGCAGTATTTT.

CDR3 sequence: CASSTRTGVGNTIYF. CDR3 DNA sequence: TGTGCCAGCAGCACGAGGACAGGGGTCGGAAACACCATATATTTT. V usage is TRBV7-2 and J usage is TRBJ1-3, with 9 bases aligning to TRBD1. The V and J ends lost 5 bases and 4 bases, in that order; junction bases with no gene match: 6. Germline loops: CDR1 SGHTA, CDR2 FQGNSA. This CDR3 has 15 amino acids.

The gene calls are TRBV7-3 and TRBJ1-2; a weak D match, TRBD1 (5 bases). Trimming stripped 4 bases from V and 5 bases from J, with 11 bases between. This CDR3 has 13 amino acids. Per the germline V gene, CDR1 is SGHTA and CDR2 is FQGTGA. DNA for the CDR3: TGTGCCAGCAGCTCCGCAGGGTCTTATGGCTACACCTTC. It translates to CASSSAGSYGYTF.

This rearrangement joins TRBV2 to TRBJ1-5; D is uncertain. CDR3 size: 13 residues. Germline loops: CDR1 SNHLY, CDR2 FYNNEI. Deletions cut 7 bases from V and 9 bases from J, with 16 bases between. For the CDR3, the DNA is TGTGCCAGCACCCCTACAGAGCAATCGCCCCAGCATTTT. It specifies CASTPTEQSPQHF.